One and the same sample provided the 8 T cell receptor beta chains below, sequenced in a study of metastatic and nonmetastatic thyroid tumors. TCRdb re-called the PCR reads through MiXCR. The sample holds more than 20,000 clones, under 15% seen once. All patients were treatment-naive before thyroid surgery. Sequencing used blood. The source of these receptors is a female donor with papillary thyroid cancer or a benign thyroid nodule (not recorded which). Some clones in this sample may be carry-over from other donors' samples.

This clone qualifies as medium-sized (0.01 to 0.1%). V usage is TRBV6-1 and J usage is TRBJ1-6; the D is unclear. From germline, CDR1 is MNHNS and CDR2 SASEGT. This CDR3 region has 9 residues. V gave up 5 bases and J gave up 10 bases, with 0 bases separating them. CDR3 loop: CASSSPLHF. CDR3 nucleotides: TGTGCCAGCAGTTCACCCCTCCACTTT.

This clone was seen at least ten times. The J gene is TRBJ2-4, the V gene TRBV5-5, with a weak D call TRBD2 (7 bases). Germline V lookup: CDR1 SGHKS, CDR2 YYEKEE (reference sequence). V lost 0 bases, J lost 1 base, and 17 bases lay in between. This CDR3 has 18 amino acids. The CDR3 nucleotides read TGTGCCAGCAGCTTGGCCTTAGGGGGGGCCTGGGCCAAAAACATTCAGTACTTC. Translated: CASSLALGGAWAKNIQYF. Based on the CDR3 plus reference TRBV5-5 and TRBJ2-4, the full variable domain is DAGVTQSPTHLIKTRGQQVTLRCSPISGHKSVSWYQQVLGQGPQFIFQYYEKEERGRGNFPDRFSARQFPNYSSELNVNALLLGDSALYLCASSLALGGAWAKNIQYFGAGTRLSVL.

V is TRBV20-1 and J is TRBJ2-2; maybe TRBD1 (6 bases). Germline-derived CDR1 and CDR2 are DFQATT and SNEGSKA (reference sequence). V dropped 3 bases and J dropped 3 bases, with 14 bases sitting between them. The CDR3 runs to 15 residues. Written as DNA, the CDR3 is TGCAGTGCTAGCTCACAGGGTTATGACACCGGGGAGCTGTTTTTT. It translates to CSASSQGYDTGELFF.

There are many counts of this clone. The V gene is TRBV19, the J gene TRBJ1-2, with a possible D match to TRBD1 (6 bases). Trimming took 6 bases from V and 4 from J, leaving 12 bases between them. The germline V gene has CDR1 LNHDA and CDR2 SQIVND (reference sequence). The CDR3 length is 13 residues. In DNA form, the CDR3 reads TGTGCCAGTAGCCCCGGACAGCTCTATGGCTACACCTTC. This sequence encodes CASSPGQLYGYTF.

This clone showed up just a few times. This sequence joins TRBV2 and TRBJ1-2; 11 nucleotides line up with TRBD1. The trim removed 10 bases at V and 5 bases at J, leaving 12 bases unmatched. CDR1 and CDR2 (germline): SNHLY, FYNNEI. The CDR3 extends over 15 amino acids. CDR3 protein: CAIIETGTGGYGYTF. The CDR3 DNA follows: TGTGCCATCATTGAAACCGGGACAGGGGGGTATGGCTACACCTTC. Full variable domain (outside the CDR3, taken from reference TRBV2 and TRBJ1-2): EPEVTQTPSHQVTQMGQEVILRCVPISNHLYFYWYRQILGQKVEFLVSFYNNEISEKSEIFDDQFSVERPDGSNFTLKIRSTKLEDSAMYFCAIIETGTGGYGYTFGSGTRLTVV.

This clone was counted many times. The chain links TRBV20-1 to TRBJ2-1; TRBD1 is a possible D gene (6 bases). The CDR3 is 15 residues long. In germline, CDR1 is DFQATT, CDR2 SNEGSKA (reference sequence). V was trimmed by 1 base and J by 10 bases, leaving 20 bases between them. The chain's CDR3 is CSARARETFTGEQFF. The CDR3 DNA follows: TGCAGTGCTAGAGCAAGGGAAACGTTCACAGGGGAGCAGTTCTTC.

In its sample, this clone was seen many times. The chain has TRBV7-9 and TRBJ1-2; D is undetermined. The CDR3 has 14 amino acids. Trimming removed 2 bases from V and 0 bases from J, with 7 bases in between. CDR1 and CDR2 from the germline V gene are SEHNR and FQNEAQ (reference sequence). CDR3 protein: CASSLSRSNYGYTF. The CDR3 nucleotides read TGTGCCAGCAGCTTATCACGGTCTAACTATGGCTACACCTTC.

At least ten counts were recorded for this clone. The chain links TRBV30 to TRBJ2-3, with D perhaps matching TRBD1 (6 bases). CDR1 is GTSNPN, CDR2 SVGIG, per germline (reference sequence). There are 13 residues in the CDR3. With 4 bases removed from V and 1 base from J, the gap between germline ends came to 9 bases. The CDR3 spells CAWTYRGTDTQYF. CDR3 in DNA: TGTGCCTGGACTTACAGGGGCACAGATACGCAGTATTTT.